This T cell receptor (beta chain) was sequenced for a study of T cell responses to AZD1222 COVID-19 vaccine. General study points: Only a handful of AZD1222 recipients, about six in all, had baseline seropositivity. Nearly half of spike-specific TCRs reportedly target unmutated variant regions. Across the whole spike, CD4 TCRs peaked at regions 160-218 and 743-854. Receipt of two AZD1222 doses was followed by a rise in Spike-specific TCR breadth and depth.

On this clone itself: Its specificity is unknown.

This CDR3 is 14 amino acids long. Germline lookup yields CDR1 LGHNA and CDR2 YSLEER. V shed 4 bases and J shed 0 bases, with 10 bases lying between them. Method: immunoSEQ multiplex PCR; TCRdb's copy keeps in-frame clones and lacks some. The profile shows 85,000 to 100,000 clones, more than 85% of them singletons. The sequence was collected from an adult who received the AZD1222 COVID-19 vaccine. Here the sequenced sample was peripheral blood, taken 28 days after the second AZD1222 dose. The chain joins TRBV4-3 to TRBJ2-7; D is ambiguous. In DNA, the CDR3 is TGCGCCAGCAGCCGCGCGACTGACTCCTACGAGCAGTACTTC. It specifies CASSRATDSYEQYF.